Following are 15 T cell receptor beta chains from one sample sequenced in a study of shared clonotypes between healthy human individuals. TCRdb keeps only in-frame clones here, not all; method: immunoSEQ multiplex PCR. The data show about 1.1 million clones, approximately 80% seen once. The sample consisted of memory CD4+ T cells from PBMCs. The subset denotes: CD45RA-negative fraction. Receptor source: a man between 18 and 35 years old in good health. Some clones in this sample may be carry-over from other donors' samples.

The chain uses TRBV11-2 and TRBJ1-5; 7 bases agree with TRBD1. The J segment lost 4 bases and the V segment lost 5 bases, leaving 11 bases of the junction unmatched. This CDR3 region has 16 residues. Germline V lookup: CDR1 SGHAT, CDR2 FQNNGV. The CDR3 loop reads CASSPGGQYKNQPQHF. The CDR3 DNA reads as TGTGCCAGCAGCCCCGGGGGACAGTATAAGAATCAGCCCCAGCATTTT.

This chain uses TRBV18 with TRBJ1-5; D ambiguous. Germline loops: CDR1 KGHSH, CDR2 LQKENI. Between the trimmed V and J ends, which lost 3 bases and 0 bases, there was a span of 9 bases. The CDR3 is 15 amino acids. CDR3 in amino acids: CASSPEWNSNQPQHF. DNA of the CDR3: TGTGCCAGCTCACCCGAGTGGAATAGCAATCAGCCCCAGCATTTT. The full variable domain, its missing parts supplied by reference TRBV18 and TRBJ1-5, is NAGVMQNPRHLVRRRGQEARLRCSPMKGHSHVYWYRQLPEEGLKFMVYLQKENIIDESGMPKERFSAEFPKEGPSILRIQQVVRGDSAAYFCASSPEWNSNQPQHFGDGTRLSIL.

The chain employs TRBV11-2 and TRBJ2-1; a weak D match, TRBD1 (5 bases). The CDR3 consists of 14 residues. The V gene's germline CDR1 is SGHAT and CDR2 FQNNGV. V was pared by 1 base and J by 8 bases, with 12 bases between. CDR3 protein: CASSLGRWGDEQFF. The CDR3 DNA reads TGTGCCAGCAGCTTAGGCCGCTGGGGCGATGAGCAGTTCTTC.

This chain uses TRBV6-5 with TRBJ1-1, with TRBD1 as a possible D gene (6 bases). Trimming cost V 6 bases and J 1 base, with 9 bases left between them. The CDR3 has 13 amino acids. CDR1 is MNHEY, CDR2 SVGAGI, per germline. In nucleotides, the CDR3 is TGTGCCAGCAGCGGACAGACGAACACTGAAGCTTTCTTT. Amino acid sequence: CASSGQTNTEAFF.

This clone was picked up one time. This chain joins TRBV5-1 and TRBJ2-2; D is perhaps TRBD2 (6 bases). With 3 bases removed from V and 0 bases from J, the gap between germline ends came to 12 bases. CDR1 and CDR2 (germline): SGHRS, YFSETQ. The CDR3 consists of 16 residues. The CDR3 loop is CASSSGTHANTGELFF. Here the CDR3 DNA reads TGCGCCAGCAGCTCCGGGACTCACGCGAACACCGGGGAGCTGTTTTTT.

For the CDR3, the DNA is TGTGCCAGCAGTTCAGGGTCGAGCAATCAGCCCCAGCATTTT. This codes for CASSSGSSNQPQHF. The chain recombines TRBV27 with TRBJ1-5, with D maybe TRBD1 (5 bases). Germline V gives CDR1 MNHEY, CDR2 SMNVEV (reference sequence). Trimming removed 4 bases from V and 1 base from J, with 8 bases in between. This CDR3 has 14 amino acids.

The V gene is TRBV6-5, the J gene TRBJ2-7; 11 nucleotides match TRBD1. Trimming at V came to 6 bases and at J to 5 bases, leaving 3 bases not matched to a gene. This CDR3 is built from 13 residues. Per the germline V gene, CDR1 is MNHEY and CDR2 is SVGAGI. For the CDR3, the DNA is TGTGCCAGCAGAAGGACAGGGGGCGACGAGCAGTACTTC. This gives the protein CASRRTGGDEQYF.

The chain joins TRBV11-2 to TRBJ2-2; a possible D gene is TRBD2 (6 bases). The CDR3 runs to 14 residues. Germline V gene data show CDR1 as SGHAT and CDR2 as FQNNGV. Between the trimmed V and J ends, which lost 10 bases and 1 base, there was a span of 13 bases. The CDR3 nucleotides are TGTGCCACCAGAGTGGGGGGGAACACCGGGGAGCTGTTTTTT. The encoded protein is CATRVGGNTGELFF.

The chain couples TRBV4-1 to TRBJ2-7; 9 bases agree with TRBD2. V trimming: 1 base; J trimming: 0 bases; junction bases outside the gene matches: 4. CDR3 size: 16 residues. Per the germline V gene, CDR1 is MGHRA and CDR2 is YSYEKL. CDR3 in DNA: TGCGCCAGCAGCCAAGGTCTAGCGGGAACCTCCTACGAGCAGTACTTC. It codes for CASSQGLAGTSYEQYF.

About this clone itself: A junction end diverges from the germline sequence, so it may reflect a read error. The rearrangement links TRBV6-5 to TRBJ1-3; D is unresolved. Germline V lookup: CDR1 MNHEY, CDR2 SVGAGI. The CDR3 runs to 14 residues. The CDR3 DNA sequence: TGTGCCACCAGACGGGATTTCTCTGGAACCACCATATATTTT. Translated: CATRRDFSGTTIYF.

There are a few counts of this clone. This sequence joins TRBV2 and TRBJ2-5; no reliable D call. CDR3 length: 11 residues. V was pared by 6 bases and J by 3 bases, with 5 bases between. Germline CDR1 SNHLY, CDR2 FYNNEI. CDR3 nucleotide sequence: TGTGCCAGCAGCTTGAAAGAGACCCAGTACTTC. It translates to CASSLKETQYF.

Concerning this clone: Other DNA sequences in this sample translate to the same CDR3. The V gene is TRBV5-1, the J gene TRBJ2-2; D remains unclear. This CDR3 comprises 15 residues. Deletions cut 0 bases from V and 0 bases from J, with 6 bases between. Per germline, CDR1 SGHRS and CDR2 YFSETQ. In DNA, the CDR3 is TGCGCCAGCAGCTTGGTAGGGCCGAACACCGGGGAGCTGTTTTTT. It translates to CASSLVGPNTGELFF.

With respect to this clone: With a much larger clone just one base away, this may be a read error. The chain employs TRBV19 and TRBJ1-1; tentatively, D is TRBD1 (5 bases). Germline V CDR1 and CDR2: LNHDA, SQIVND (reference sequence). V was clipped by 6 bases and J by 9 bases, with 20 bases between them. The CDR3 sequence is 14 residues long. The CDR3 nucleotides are TGTGCCAGTAGCCTAGGGGCCTTAGGGACTAAAGCTTTCTTT. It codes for CASSLGALGTKAFF.

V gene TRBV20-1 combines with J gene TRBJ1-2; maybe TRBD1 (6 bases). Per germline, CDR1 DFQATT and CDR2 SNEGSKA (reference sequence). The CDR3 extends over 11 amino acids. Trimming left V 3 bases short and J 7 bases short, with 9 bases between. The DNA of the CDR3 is TGCAGTGCTAGGAGGGGGACTGGCTACACCTTC. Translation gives CSARRGTGYTF.

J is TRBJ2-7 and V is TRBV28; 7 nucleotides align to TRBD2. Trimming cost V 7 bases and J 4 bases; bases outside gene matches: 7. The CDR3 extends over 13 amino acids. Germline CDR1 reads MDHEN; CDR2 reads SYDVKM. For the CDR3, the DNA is TGTGCCAGCAATCCCGGGGGGATATACGAGCAGTACTTC. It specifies CASNPGGIYEQYF.